Sequencing of this T cell receptor beta chain was carried out in a study of OX40 agonist ivuxolimab in advanced cancers. On the study more broadly: Of the participants, under 50% had some prior anti-PD-1, anti-PD-L1 or anti-CTLA-4 therapy, which was allowed. Points from the study as a whole: Within 6 weeks, CD4+ and CD8+ blood T cells expanded clonally at 0.1 to 3.0 mg/kg. CD8+ T cells showed, on average, more clonal expansion than CD4+ cells.

For this clone: As yet, its antigen is unknown.

Patients with a history of autoimmune disease or on systemic immunosuppression were excluded. Measured with immunoSEQ multiplex PCR; TCRdb has only the in-frame clones, and not every one. The data contain tens of thousands of clones, 90% of them singletons. Sequencing was performed on CD4+ or CD8+ T cells sorted from blood, taken in a trial of the OX40 agonist ivuxolimab. This clonotype was obtained from an adult with an advanced solid tumor such as melanoma, head and neck, liver or kidney cancer.

In nucleotides, the CDR3 is TGTGCCAGCCTCCGGGGCCCGGGGGAGACCCAGTACTTC. Translated: CASLRGPGETQYF. This chain uses TRBV7-8 with TRBJ2-5; D is tentatively TRBD1 or TRBD2 (5 bases each). Germline CDR1 and CDR2: SGHVS and FQNEAQ. The V and J ends lost 8 bases and 5 bases respectively, with 15 bases between them. This CDR3 spans 13 amino acids.